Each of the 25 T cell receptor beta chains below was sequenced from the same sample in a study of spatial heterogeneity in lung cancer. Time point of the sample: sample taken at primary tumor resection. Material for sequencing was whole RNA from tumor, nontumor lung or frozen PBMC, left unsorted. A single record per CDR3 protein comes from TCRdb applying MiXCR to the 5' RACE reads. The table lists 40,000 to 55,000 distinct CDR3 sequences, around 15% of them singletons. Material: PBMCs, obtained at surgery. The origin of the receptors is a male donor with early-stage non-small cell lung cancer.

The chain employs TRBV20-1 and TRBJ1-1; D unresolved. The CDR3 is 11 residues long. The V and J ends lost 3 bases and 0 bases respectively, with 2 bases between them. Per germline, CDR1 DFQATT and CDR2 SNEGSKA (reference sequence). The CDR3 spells CSASMNTEAFF. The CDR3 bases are TGCAGTGCTAGTATGAACACTGAAGCTTTCTTT.

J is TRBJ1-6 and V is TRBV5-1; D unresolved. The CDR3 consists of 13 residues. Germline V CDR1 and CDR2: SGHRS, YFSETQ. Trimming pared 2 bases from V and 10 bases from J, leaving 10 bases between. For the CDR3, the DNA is TGCGCCAGCAGCTTAACGTGGCTGTCACCCCTCCACTTT. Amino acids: CASSLTWLSPLHF.

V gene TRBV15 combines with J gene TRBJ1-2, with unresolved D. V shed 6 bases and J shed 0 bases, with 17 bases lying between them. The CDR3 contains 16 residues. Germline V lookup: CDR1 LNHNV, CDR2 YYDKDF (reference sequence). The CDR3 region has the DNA TGTGCCACCAGTTCAACTCGACAAGCACCTAACTATGGCTACACCTTC. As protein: CATSSTRQAPNYGYTF. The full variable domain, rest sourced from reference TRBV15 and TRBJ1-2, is DAMVIQNPRYQVTQFGKPVTLSCSQTLNHNVMYWYQQKSSQAPKLLFHYYDKDFNNEADTPDNFQSRRPNTSFCFLDIRSPGLGDTAMYLCATSSTRQAPNYGYTFGSGTRLTVV.

The CDR3 protein is CASSQQTGYEQYF. The DNA for the CDR3 is TGCGCCAGCAGCCAGCAGACAGGGTACGAGCAGTACTTC. The V and J genes are TRBV4-3 and TRBJ2-7; TRBD1 matches 7 bases. This CDR3 contains 13 residues. Germline assignment: CDR1 LGHNA and CDR2 YSLEER. The ends lost 3 bases at V and 4 bases at J; junction bases unmatched: 3.

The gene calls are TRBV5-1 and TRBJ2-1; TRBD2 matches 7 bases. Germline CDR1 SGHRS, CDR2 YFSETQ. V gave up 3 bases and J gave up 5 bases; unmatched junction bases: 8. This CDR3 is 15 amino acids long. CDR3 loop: CASSSTGGQNNEQFF. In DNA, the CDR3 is TGCGCCAGCAGCTCGACGGGGGGTCAGAACAATGAGCAGTTCTTC.

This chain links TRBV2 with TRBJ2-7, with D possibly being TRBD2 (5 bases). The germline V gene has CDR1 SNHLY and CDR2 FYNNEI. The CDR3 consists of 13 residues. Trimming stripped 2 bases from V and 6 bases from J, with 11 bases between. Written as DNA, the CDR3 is TGTGCCAGCAGTGAACATCCACGGGGCGAGCAGTACTTC. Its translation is CASSEHPRGEQYF.

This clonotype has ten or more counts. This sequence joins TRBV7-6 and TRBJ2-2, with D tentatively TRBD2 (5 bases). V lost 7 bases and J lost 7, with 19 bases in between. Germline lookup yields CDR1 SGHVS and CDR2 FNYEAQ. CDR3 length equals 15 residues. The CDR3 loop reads CASTTDSFGDGELFF. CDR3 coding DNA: TGTGCCAGCACCACCGACTCCTTCGGGGACGGGGAGCTGTTTTTT.

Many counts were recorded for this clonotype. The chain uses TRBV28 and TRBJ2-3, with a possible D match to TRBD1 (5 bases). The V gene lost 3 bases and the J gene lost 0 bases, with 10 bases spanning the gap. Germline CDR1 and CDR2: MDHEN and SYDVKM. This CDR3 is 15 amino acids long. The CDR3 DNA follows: TGTGCCAGCAGTTTTGCAGGGCCTAGCACAGATACGCAGTATTTT. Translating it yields CASSFAGPSTDTQYF.

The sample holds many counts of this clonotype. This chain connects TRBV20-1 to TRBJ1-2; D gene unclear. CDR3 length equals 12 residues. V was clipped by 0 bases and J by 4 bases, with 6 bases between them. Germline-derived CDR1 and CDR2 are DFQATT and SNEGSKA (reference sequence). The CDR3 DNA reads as TGCAGTGCTAGAGATGAGGGCTATGGCTACACCTTC. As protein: CSARDEGYGYTF.

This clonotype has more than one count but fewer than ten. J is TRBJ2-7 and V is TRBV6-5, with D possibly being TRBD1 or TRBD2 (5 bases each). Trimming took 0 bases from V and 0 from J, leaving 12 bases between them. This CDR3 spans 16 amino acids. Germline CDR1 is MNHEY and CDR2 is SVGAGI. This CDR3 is CASSYSTGANSYEQYF. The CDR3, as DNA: TGTGCCAGCAGTTACTCGACCGGGGCTAACTCCTACGAGCAGTACTTC.

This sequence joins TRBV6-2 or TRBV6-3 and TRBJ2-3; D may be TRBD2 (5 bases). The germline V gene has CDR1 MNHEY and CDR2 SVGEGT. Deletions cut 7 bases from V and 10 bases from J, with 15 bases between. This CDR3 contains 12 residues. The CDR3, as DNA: TGTGCCAGCACCCATGGACTTGGAGCGCAGTATTTT. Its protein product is CASTHGLGAQYF.

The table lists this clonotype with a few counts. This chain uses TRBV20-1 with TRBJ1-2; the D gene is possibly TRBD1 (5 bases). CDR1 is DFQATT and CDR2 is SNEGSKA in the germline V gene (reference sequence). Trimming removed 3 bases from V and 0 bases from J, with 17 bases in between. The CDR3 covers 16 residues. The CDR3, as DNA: TGCAGTGCTAGCGCTCCCCCGACAGAAGCTAACTATGGCTACACCTTC. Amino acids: CSASAPPTEANYGYTF.

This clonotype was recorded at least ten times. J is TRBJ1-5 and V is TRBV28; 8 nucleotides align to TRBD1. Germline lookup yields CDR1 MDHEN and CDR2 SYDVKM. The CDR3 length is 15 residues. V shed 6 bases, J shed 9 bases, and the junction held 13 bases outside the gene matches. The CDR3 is CASRRGQDAQRPQHF. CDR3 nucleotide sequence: TGTGCCAGCAGGCGGGGACAGGACGCCCAGAGGCCCCAGCATTTT.

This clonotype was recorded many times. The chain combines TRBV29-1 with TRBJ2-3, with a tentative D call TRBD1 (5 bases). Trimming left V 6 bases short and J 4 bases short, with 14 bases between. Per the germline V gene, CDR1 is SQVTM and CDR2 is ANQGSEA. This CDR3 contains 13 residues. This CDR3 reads CSVAGHQADTQYF. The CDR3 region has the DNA TGCAGCGTCGCCGGACACCAGGCAGATACGCAGTATTTT.

Written as DNA, the CDR3 is TGCAGCGTTGAATTTCAGGGGGCGATCTATGGCTACACCTTC. Its translation is CSVEFQGAIYGYTF. The genes are TRBV29-1 and TRBJ1-2; 8 bases fit TRBD1. V trimming: 2 bases; J trimming: 4 bases; junction bases outside the gene matches: 6. CDR1 is SQVTM, CDR2 ANQGSEA, per germline. The CDR3 extends over 14 amino acids.

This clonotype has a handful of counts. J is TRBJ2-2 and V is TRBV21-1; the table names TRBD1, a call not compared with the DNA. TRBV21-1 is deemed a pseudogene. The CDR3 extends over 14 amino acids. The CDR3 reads CASSTARGTGELFF. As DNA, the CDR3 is TGTGCCAGCAGCACAGCCAGGGGGACCGGGGAGCTGTTTTTT.

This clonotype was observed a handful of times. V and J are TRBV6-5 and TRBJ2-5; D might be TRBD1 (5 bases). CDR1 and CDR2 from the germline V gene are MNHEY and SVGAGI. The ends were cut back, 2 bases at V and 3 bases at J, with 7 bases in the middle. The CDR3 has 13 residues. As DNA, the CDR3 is TGTGCCAGCAGTTACCGCAGGGAAGAGACCCAGTACTTC. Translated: CASSYRREETQYF.

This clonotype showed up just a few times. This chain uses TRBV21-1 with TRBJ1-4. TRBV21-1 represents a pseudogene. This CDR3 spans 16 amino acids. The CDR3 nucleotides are TGTGCCAGCAGCAAAGGAAGAGGAGTGGAGGATGAAAAACTGTTTTTT. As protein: CASSKGRGVEDEKLFF.

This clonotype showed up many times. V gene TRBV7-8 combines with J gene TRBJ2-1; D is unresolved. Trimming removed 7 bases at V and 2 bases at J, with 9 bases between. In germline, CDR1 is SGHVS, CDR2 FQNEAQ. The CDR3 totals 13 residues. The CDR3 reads CASTMGTYNEQFF. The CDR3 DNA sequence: TGTGCCAGCACCATGGGAACCTACAATGAGCAGTTCTTC.

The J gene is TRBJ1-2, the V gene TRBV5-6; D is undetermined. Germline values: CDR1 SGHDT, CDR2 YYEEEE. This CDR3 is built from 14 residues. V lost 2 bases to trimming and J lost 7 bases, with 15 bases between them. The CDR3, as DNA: TGTGCCAGCAGCTTTTCTCACGCCAGTGGTGGCTACACCTTC. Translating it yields CASSFSHASGGYTF.

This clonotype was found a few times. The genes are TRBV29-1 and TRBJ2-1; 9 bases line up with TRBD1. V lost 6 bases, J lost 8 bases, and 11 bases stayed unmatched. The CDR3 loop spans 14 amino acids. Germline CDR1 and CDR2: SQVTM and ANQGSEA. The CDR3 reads CSVQPRDRVDEQFF. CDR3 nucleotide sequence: TGCAGCGTGCAACCCCGGGACAGGGTAGATGAGCAGTTCTTC.

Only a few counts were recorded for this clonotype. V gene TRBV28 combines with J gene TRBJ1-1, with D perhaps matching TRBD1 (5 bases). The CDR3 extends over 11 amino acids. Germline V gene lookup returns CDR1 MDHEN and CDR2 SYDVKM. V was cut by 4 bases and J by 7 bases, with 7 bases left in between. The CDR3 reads CASSWQGEAFF. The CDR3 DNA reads TGTGCCAGCAGTTGGCAGGGTGAAGCTTTCTTT.

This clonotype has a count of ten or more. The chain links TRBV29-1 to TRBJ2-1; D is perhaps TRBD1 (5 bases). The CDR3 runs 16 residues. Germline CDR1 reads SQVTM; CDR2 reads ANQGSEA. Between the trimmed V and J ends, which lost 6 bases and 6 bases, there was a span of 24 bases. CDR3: CSVALYRQGNSNEQFF. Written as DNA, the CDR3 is TGCAGCGTCGCCCTTTACCGGCAGGGAAATAGCAATGAGCAGTTCTTC.

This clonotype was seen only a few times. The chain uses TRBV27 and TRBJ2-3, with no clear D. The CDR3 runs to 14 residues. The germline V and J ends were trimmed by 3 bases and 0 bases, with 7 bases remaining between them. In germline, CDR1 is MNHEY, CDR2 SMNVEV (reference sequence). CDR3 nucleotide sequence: TGTGCCAGCAGTTTGGTCGGTAGCACAGATACGCAGTATTTT. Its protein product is CASSLVGSTDTQYF.

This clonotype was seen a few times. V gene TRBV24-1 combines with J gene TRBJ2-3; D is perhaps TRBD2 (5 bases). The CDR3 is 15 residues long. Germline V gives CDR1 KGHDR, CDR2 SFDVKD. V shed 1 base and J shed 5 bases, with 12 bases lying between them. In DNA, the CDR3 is TGTGCCACCAGTGATTTCCGGGAAGAAATAGATACGCAGTATTTT. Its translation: CATSDFREEIDTQYF.